This note documents a single TCR beta chain sequence. As to time point: peripheral blood 6 weeks after treatment start. V shed 2 bases and J shed 0 bases, with 7 bases lying between them. Germline-derived CDR1 and CDR2 are GTSNPN and SVGIG (reference sequence). This CDR3 spans 14 amino acids. The data originate from a study of PD-L1 blockade in urothelial cancer. At the level of the study: Each participant's history included 0 to 3 prior chemotherapy regimens.

Templates that were synthetic TCR analogs were spiked into each PCR. Using immunoSEQ multiplex PCR, the repertoire was profiled, and TCRdb retains in-frame clones only, with some absent. The repertoire includes some 120,000 clones, approximately 90% of them detected once, and more than 3% sits in the top ten. Sequenced material: PBMCs, taken around atezolizumab (anti-PD-L1) treatment. The TCR sequence derives from a man aged 55 to 69 with urothelial cancer. V usage is TRBV30 and J usage is TRBJ1-4; no clear D. This CDR3 is CAWSKRATNEKLFF. CDR3 nucleotides: TGTGCCTGGAGTAAAAGAGCAACTAATGAAAAACTGTTTTTT.